This T cell receptor (beta chain) was identified in a study of human T cells and chemical hapten exposure. The study, taken as a whole, reports: Sensitizing to DPC left TCRs with a frequency above 1 in 1000 unaltered.

Unique molecular identifiers were linked by the library to individual cDNA molecules. TCRdb redid the calling of the RACE reads with MiXCR, one entry per CDR3 protein. Found here are some 80,000 distinct CDR3 sequences, about 11% of them singletons; the top ten hold roughly 4%. The germline V and J ends were trimmed by 5 bases and 4 bases, with 18 bases remaining between them. This CDR3 is 15 amino acids long. CDR1 and CDR2 (germline): MDHEN, SYDVKM. Time point here: patch test 1, 2 weeks after DPC sensitization. Specified treatment: therapeutic diphenylcyclopropenone sensitization with weekly scalp DPC. This clonotype was seen a handful of times. The antigen is unknown.

The genes are TRBV28 and TRBJ2-7, with D perhaps given as TRBD1 or TRBD2 (5 bases each). Sample: whole blood, taken in connection with sensitization to the hapten diphenylcyclopropenone (DPC). The receptor was isolated from a woman aged 50 to 60 with alopecia areata. Some clones in this sample may be carry-over from other donors' samples. The CDR3 loop is CASSRDPPGRYEQYF. As DNA, the CDR3 is TGTGCCAGCAGTAGGGACCCTCCCGGTCGGTACGAGCAGTACTTC.